Presented here are 21 T cell receptor beta chains from one specimen sequenced in a study of tumor and adjacent non-tumor tissue in lung cancer. RNA was extracted from bulk tissue without any cell sorting. The library came from three nested PCR rounds adapted from ARM-PCR protocols. TCRdb used MiXCR to reprocess the multiplex PCR reads, holding one entry per CDR3 protein. This table holds roughly 120,000 distinct CDR3 sequences, roughly 84% found once. The specimen was lung tumor tissue. Receptors originate from a man aged 65-85 years with non-small cell lung cancer.

This clonotype is a singleton in its sample. At one end the junction does not follow the germline gene, possibly because of a read error. The chain couples TRBV12-3 or TRBV12-4 to TRBJ2-1; possible D gene TRBD2, 5 bases. The CDR3 loop spans 13 amino acids. The CDR3 region is CASSLIGSNEQLF. The DNA of the CDR3 is TGTGCCAGCAGTTTAATAGGGAGCAATGAGCAGTTATTC.

A remark on this clonotype: Germline and junction disagree at one end, which may indicate a read error. This chain connects TRBV4-2 to TRBJ2-7; 12 positions agree with TRBD2. The CDR3 is 14 amino acids. The germline CDR1 and CDR2 sequences are LGHNA and YNFKEQ. CDR3 sequence (DNA): TGCGCCGGCAGCCTAGCGGGAGGGCCCCACGAGCAGTACTTC. This sequence encodes CAGSLAGGPHEQYF.

The J gene is TRBJ2-1, the V gene TRBV11-1; D possibly matches TRBD1 or TRBD2 (6 bases each). Germline V gene sequence: CDR1 SGHAT, CDR2 FQDESV (reference sequence). CDR3 length: 14 amino acids. Trimming took 3 bases from V and 8 from J, leaving 14 bases between them. CDR3 residues: CASSFVGRQDEQFF. CDR3 DNA sequence: TGTGCCAGCAGCTTCGTCGGGAGACAGGATGAGCAGTTCTTC.

As to this clonotype: One end of the junction does not line up with germline, which may come from a read error. The V and J genes are TRBV6-1 and TRBJ1-1; D ambiguous. Germline CDR1 is MNHNS and CDR2 is SASEGT. This CDR3 is built from 14 residues. The CDR3 region has the DNA TGTGCCAGCACCGAAGGTCGGCAGCATACTGAAGCCTTCTTT. Encoded protein: CASTEGRQHTEAFF.

This rearrangement joins TRBV20-1 to TRBJ2-1; 7 positions match TRBD1. V dropped 6 bases and J dropped 3; count of bases not matched to a gene: 8. CDR3 length equals 14 residues. The germline gives CDR1 DFQATT, CDR2 SNEGSKA (reference sequence). The CDR3 spells CSAARGPNYNEQFF. The CDR3 nucleotides are TGCAGTGCCGCGAGGGGGCCTAACTACAATGAGCAGTTCTTC.

The chain carries TRBV11-2 and TRBJ2-1, with D possibly matching TRBD2 (6 bases). CDR1 and CDR2 (germline): SGHAT, FQNNGV. This CDR3 region has 18 residues. V was cut by 2 bases and J by 16 bases, with 33 bases left in between. The CDR3 loop reads CASSLHVRDWALYNEEFF. The CDR3 DNA sequence: TGTGCCAGCAGCTTACATGTGCGGGACTGGGCCCTCTACAATGAGGAATTCTTC.

The chain has TRBV5-6 and TRBJ1-2, with D unresolved. CDR1 and CDR2 from the germline V gene are SGHDT and YYEEEE. The length of the CDR3 is 15 residues. The CDR3 protein is CVSSRIDKANYGYTF. CDR3 bases: TGTGTAAGCAGCAGAATCGACAAAGCTAACTATGGCTACACCTTC.

The CDR3 sequence: CDIGKGTSGNSYEQYF. CDR3 coding DNA: TGTGACATCGGAAAAGGGACTAGCGGCAACTCCTACGAGCAGTACTTC. This sequence joins TRBV6-1 and TRBJ2-7, with 11 bases matching TRBD2. The V gene's germline CDR1 is MNHNS and CDR2 SASEGT. CDR3 length equals 16 residues.

This clonotype was observed once. V gene TRBV19 combines with J gene TRBJ1-2; D gene ambiguous. Trimming cost V 4 bases and J 3 bases, with 15 bases left between them. This CDR3 contains 15 residues. Germline assignment: CDR1 LNHDA and CDR2 SQIVND (reference sequence). The CDR3 DNA sequence: TGTGCCAGTAGTAAGCATGTTCAGAGTCACTATGGCTACACCTTC. Protein sequence: CASSKHVQSHYGYTF. Supplemented by reference TRBV19 and TRBJ1-2, the full variable domain reads DGGITQSPKYLFRKEGQNVTLSCEQNLNHDAMYWYRQDPGQGLRLIYYSQIVNDFQKGDIAEGYSVSREKKESFPLTVTSAQKNPTAFYLCASSKHVQSHYGYTFGSGTRLTVV.

A word on this clonotype: Its ends do not fully match the called genes, so a read error is possible. The genes are TRBV11-2 and TRBJ2-2, with D possibly TRBD1 on 6 matching bases. Germline V lookup: CDR1 SGHAT, CDR2 FQNNGV. This CDR3 comprises 14 residues. CDR3 protein: CANSLDSQSGKLLF. For the CDR3, the DNA is TGTGCCAACAGCCTGGACAGTCAGTCCGGGAAGCTGTTATTT.

By share, this clonotype ranks as medium-sized. This sequence joins TRBV5-1 and TRBJ2-2, with a possible D match to TRBD2 (6 bases). Germline V gene data show CDR1 as SGHRS and CDR2 as YFSETQ. V gave up 0 bases and J gave up 5 bases, with 17 bases separating them. This CDR3 has 17 amino acids. The CDR3 nucleotides read TGCGCCAGCAGCTTGGAGGATGAAGGGGACTCAACCGGGGAGCTGTTTTTT. Translation gives CASSLEDEGDSTGELFF.

Comments on this clonotype: At one end, the junction sequence differs from germline, possibly due to a read error. The chain uses TRBV7-6 and TRBJ2-1; 7 bases match TRBD1. Germline-derived CDR1 and CDR2 are SGHVS and FNYEAQ. CDR3 length equals 14 residues. CDR3 in DNA: TGTGCCAGCAACTTAGCGCAGGGGGTGCATGAGCAGTTCTTC. This encodes CASNLAQGVHEQFF.

Comment on this clonotype: Sequence at one end of the junction differs from germline and may be a read error. The gene calls are TRBV5-5 and TRBJ2-7; D is possibly TRBD1 (5 bases). Germline CDR1 reads SGHKS; CDR2 reads YYEKEE (reference sequence). This CDR3 has 13 residues. CDR3 protein: CANSSLTMGPCDF. CDR3 DNA: TGTGCCAACAGCTCACTTACTATGGGGCCCTGTGACTTC.

For this clonotype: No conserved phenylalanine or tryptophan ends this CDR3, so it is likely a read error. The limits of the CDR3 on the DNA are not certain, so only TCRdb's listed CDR3 is given. The gene calls are TRBV10-3 and TRBJ1-2. The germline V gene encodes CDR1 ENHRY and CDR2 SYGVKD. The CDR3 extends over 15 residues, inclusive of both ends. This CDR3 is CAISESSGDFYGYTL.

This chain links TRBV20-1 with TRBJ2-1; 8 bases align to TRBD2. Germline lookup yields CDR1 DFQATT and CDR2 SNEGSKA (reference sequence). With 5 bases clipped from V and 9 bases from J, the junction kept 12 bases outside the gene matches. This CDR3 spans 14 amino acids. CDR3 in amino acids: CSAQLSGSRGEQFF. CDR3 nucleotides: TGCAGTGCTCAACTGAGCGGGAGTAGGGGTGAGCAGTTCTTC.

A note on this clonotype: The germline gene is not matched at one end of the junction; a read error may be the cause. The V gene is TRBV5-1, the J gene TRBJ2-1; possible D gene TRBD2, 6 bases. Germline V lookup: CDR1 SGHRS, CDR2 YFSETQ. The CDR3 has 16 amino acids. Here the CDR3 reads CASNSKPGLDYNEQFF. In DNA, the CDR3 is TGCGCCAGCAACTCGAAACCGGGACTGGATTACAATGAGCAATTCTTC.

This clonotype was counted only a few times. The chain recombines TRBV5-1 with TRBJ2-3, with D possibly being TRBD1 or TRBD2 (5 bases each). V was trimmed by 1 base and J by 3 bases, leaving 18 bases between them. The CDR3 runs to 17 residues. Looked up from germline, CDR1 is SGHRS and CDR2 is YFSETQ. The CDR3 is CASSLIVDPGGTDTQYF. DNA of the CDR3: TGCGCCAGCAGCTTGATCGTGGACCCTGGGGGAACAGATACGCAGTATTTT.

Details on this clonotype: One junction end does not reproduce the germline sequence, and a read error may be involved. The V and J genes are TRBV12-3 or TRBV12-4 and TRBJ2-7; D perhaps matches TRBD1 (6 bases). The CDR3 is 17 amino acids. The chain's CDR3 is CTSSILLGQKSSMEQYF. The CDR3 DNA sequence: TGTACCAGCAGCATTCTGCTCGGACAGAAATCTTCAATGGAGCAGTACTTC.

This clonotype counts as large. This rearrangement joins TRBV11-3 to TRBJ2-5; weak D call: TRBD1 (6 bases). V was clipped by 8 bases and J by 5 bases, with 18 bases between them. The CDR3 covers 14 residues. The germline CDR1 and CDR2 sequences are SGHNT and YENEEA. The CDR3 region has the DNA TGTGCCAGCGCTTCCGGCTGGGGGCGGGAGACCCAGTACTTC. Amino acid sequence: CASASGWGRETQYF.

Concerning this clonotype: An end of the junction does not agree with germline; a read error may underlie this. The rearrangement joins TRBV11-3 to TRBJ2-1, with TRBD2 matching 9 bases. The germline V gene encodes CDR1 SGHNT and CDR2 YENEEA. The CDR3 loop spans 17 amino acids. The CDR3 coding sequence is TGTGCCAGCAGTCTCCTAGGGACTAGCTGGGGCTACGATGAGCAGTTCTTC. This encodes CASSLLGTSWGYDEQFF.

This rearrangement joins TRBV11-2 to TRBJ2-3; tentatively, D is TRBD1 (5 bases). The germline V gene has CDR1 SGHAT and CDR2 FQNNGV. The CDR3 is 14 amino acids. V was cut by 11 bases and J by 0 bases, with 15 bases left in between. CDR3: CAGKRQTSTDTQYF. CDR3 nucleotides: TGTGCCGGAAAGAGACAGACTAGCACAGATACGCAGTATTTT.